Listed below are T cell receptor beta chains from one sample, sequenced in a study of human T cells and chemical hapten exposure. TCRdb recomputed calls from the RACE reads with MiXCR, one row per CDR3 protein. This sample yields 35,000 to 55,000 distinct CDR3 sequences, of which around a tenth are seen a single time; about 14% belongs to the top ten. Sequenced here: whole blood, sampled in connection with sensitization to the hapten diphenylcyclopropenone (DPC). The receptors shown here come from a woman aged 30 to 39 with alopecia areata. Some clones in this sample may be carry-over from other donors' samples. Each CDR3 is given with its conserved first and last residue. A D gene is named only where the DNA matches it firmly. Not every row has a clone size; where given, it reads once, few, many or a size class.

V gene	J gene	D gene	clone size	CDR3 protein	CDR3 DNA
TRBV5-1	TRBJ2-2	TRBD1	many	CASSLATQGSGELFF	TGCGCCAGCAGCTTGGCCACACAGGGGTCCGGGGAGCTGTTTTTT
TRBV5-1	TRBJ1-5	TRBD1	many	CASSTGQGRNQPQHF	TGCGCCAGCAGTACTGGACAGGGAAGAAATCAGCCCCAGCATTTT
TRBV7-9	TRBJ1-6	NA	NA	CASSFGVYLKNSPLHF	TGTGCCAGCAGCTTTGGTGTGTATTTAAAAAATTCACCCCTCCACTTT
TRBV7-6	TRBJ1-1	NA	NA	CASSLGGGLTEAFF	TGTGCCAGCAGCTTAGGTGGGGGGCTCACTGAAGCTTTCTTT
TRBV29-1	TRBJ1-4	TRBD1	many	CSVGTGGAATNEKLFF	TGCAGCGTCGGGACAGGGGGCGCAGCAACTAATGAAAAACTGTTTTTT
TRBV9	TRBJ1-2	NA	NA	CASSSRGLRLGHGYTF	TGTGCCAGCAGCTCACGAGGCCTTCGCCTTGGACATGGCTACACCTTC
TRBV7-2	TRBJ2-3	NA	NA	CASTAEGLDTQYF	TGTGCCAGCACAGCGGAGGGTTTAGATACGCAGTATTTT
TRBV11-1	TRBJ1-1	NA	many	CASSPGRSGTEAFF	TGTGCCAGCAGTCCCGGACGCAGCGGGACTGAAGCTTTCTTT
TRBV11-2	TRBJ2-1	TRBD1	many	CASNDRVGVNEQFF	TGTGCCAGCAACGACAGGGTTGGGGTCAATGAGCAGTTCTTC
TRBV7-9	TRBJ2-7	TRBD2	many	CASSNTGRVYEQYF	TGTGCCAGCAGCAATACGGGGAGGGTTTACGAGCAGTACTTC
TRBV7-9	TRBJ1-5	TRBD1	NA	CASSPWTGSNQPQHF	TGTGCCAGCAGCCCCTGGACAGGGAGCAATCAGCCCCAGCATTTT
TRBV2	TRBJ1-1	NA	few	CASSATVNTEAFF	TGTGCCAGCAGTGCAACAGTGAACACTGAAGCTTTCTTT
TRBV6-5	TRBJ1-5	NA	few	CASSKRRNQPQHF	TGTGCCAGCAGCAAGAGACGGAATCAGCCCCAGCATTTT
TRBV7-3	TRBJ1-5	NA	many	CASSLMGGTNQPQHF	TGTGCCAGCAGCTTAATGGGGGGGACCAATCAGCCCCAGCATTTT
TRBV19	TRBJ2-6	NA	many	CASSRQEGGANVLTF	TGTGCCAGTAGTAGACAGGAAGGTGGGGCCAACGTCCTGACTTTC
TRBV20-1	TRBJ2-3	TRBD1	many	CSAGTGFTDTQYF	TGCAGTGCCGGGACAGGTTTCACAGATACGCAGTATTTT
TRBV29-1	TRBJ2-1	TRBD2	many	CSAGLAGLEQFF	TGCAGCGCCGGACTAGCGGGGCTTGAGCAGTTCTTC
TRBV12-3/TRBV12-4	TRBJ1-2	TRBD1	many	CASSSPGTGGFGYTF	TGTGCCAGCAGTTCCCCCGGGACAGGGGGTTTTGGCTACACCTTC
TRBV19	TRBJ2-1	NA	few	CASSMVGPNEQFF	TGTGCCAGTAGTATGGTCGGTCCCAATGAGCAGTTCTTC
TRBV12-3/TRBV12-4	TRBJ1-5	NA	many	CASSLTLSDQPQHF	TGTGCCAGCAGCCTTACTCTGAGCGATCAGCCCCAGCATTTT
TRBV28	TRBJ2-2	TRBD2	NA	CASRPLAGGLTGELFF	TGTGCCAGCAGGCCCCTAGCGGGGGGGCTTACCGGGGAGCTGTTTTTT
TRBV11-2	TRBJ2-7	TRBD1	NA	CASSHPDRGTYEQYF	TGTGCCAGCAGCCATCCGGACAGGGGGACCTACGAGCAGTACTTC
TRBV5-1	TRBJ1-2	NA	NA	CASSLDTGGYTF	TGCGCCAGCAGCTTGGACACGGGTGGCTACACCTTC
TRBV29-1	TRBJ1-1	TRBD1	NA	CSVGDSDTEAFF	TGCAGCGTTGGGGACAGTGACACTGAAGCTTTCTTT
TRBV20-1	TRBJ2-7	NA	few	CSARDLGTGAYEQYF	TGCAGTGCTAGAGATCTGGGGACTGGAGCCTACGAGCAGTACTTC
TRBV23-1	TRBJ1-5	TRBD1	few	CASNLRGGYSNQPQHF	TGCGCCAGCAACCTACGAGGGGGCTATAGCAATCAGCCCCAGCATTTT
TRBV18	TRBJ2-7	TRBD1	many	CASSPRTGEAYEQYF	TGTGCCAGCTCACCCCGGACAGGGGAGGCCTACGAGCAGTACTTC
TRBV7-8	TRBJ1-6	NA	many	CASSLDGWFGRSSPLHF	TGTGCCAGCAGCCTAGACGGGTGGTTTGGAAGAAGCTCACCCCTCCACTTT
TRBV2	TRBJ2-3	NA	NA	CASRLLADTQYF	TGTGCCAGCAGACTACTAGCAGATACGCAGTATTTT
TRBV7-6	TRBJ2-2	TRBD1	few	CASSQTPGQGPLNTGELFF	TGTGCCAGCAGCCAAACACCGGGACAGGGTCCTTTGAACACCGGGGAGCTGTTTTTT
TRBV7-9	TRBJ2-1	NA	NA	CASSSQGFYSYNEQFF	TGTGCCAGCAGCTCACAGGGATTTTACTCCTACAATGAGCAGTTCTTC
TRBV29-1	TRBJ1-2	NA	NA	CSAWGSATNYGYTF	TGCAGCGCCTGGGGGTCAGCTACTAACTATGGCTACACCTTC
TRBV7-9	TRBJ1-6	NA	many	CASSLGLSNSPLHF	TGTGCCAGCAGCTTAGGTCTGAGCAATTCACCCCTCCACTTT
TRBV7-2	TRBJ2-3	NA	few	CASSRDFGDTQYF	TGTGCCAGCAGCCGGGACTTCGGGGATACGCAGTATTTT
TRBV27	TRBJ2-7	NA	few	CASMHSEQYF	TGTGCCAGCATGCATAGCGAGCAGTACTTC
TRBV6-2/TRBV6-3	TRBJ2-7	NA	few	CASSYDDKHSYEQYF	TGTGCCAGCAGTTACGACGACAAGCACTCCTACGAGCAGTACTTC
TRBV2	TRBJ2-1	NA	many	CASTENNEQFF	TGTGCCAGCACAGAGAACAATGAGCAGTTCTTC
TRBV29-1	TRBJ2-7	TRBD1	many	CSVWDRSYEQYF	TGCAGCGTATGGGACAGGAGCTACGAGCAGTACTTC
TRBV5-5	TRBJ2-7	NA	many	CASSLHPDRGEQYF	TGTGCCAGCAGCTTGCATCCGGACCGAGGAGAGCAGTACTTC
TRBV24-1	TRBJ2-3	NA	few	CATSDVQGSRTQYF	TGTGCCACCAGTGACGTACAGGGTTCGAGGACGCAGTATTTT
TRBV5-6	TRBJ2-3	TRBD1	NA	CASSDREGTDTQYF	TGTGCCAGCAGTGACAGGGAAGGCACAGATACGCAGTATTTT
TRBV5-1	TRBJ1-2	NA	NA	CASSTAGFGNYGYTF	TGCGCCAGCAGCACGGCCGGGTTTGGTAACTATGGCTACACCTTC
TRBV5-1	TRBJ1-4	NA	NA	CASSLGARTGEKLFF	TGCGCCAGCAGCTTGGGGGCCCGAACGGGCGAAAAACTGTTTTTT
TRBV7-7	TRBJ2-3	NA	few	CASSFPTGADTQYF	TGTGCTAGCAGCTTTCCAACGGGGGCAGATACGCAGTATTTT
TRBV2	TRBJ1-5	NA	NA	CASSEQGSNQPQHF	TGTGCCAGCAGTGAACAGGGTAGCAATCAGCCCCAGCATTTT
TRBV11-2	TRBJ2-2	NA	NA	CASSSTEELFF	TGTGCCAGCAGCTCTACCGAGGAGCTGTTTTTT
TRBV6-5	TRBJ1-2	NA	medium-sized	CASKTSGYGYTF	TGTGCCAGCAAAACCTCTGGCTATGGCTACACCTTC
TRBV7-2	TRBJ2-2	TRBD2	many	CASGPLAGGVGELFF	TGTGCCAGCGGGCCCCTAGCGGGGGGTGTAGGGGAGCTGTTTTTT
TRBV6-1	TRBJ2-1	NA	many	CASNAVEQFF	TGTGCCAGCAACGCAGTTGAGCAGTTCTTC
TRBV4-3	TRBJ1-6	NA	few	CASSQEYRTTMSPLHF	TGCGCCAGCAGCCAAGAATACAGGACGACTATGTCTCCCCTCCACTTT
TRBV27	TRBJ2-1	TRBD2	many	CASSETSGGYNEQFF	TGTGCCAGCAGTGAGACTAGCGGGGGATACAATGAGCAGTTCTTC
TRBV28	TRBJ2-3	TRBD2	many	CASSPGLESLFNTDTQYF	TGTGCCAGCAGTCCCGGACTAGAATCCCTCTTCAACACAGATACGCAGTATTTT
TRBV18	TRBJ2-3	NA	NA	CASSPEMDTQYF	TGTGCCAGCTCCCCCGAGATGGATACGCAGTATTTT
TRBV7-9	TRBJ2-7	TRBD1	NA	CASSKDRNSEQYF	TGTGCCAGCAGCAAGGACAGGAACTCCGAGCAGTACTTC
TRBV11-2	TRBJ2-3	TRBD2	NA	CASSKRAGVDTQYF	TGTGCCAGCAGTAAGCGGGCGGGGGTAGATACGCAGTATTTT
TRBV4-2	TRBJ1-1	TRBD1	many	CASTKQGGTEAFF	TGTGCCAGCACCAAGCAGGGGGGCACTGAAGCTTTCTTT
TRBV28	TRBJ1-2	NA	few	CASLNLPHGYTF	TGTGCCAGCCTTAATCTCCCGCATGGCTACACCTTC
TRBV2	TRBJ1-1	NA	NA	CASKWFLNTEAFF	TGTGCCAGCAAGTGGTTTTTGAACACTGAAGCTTTCTTT
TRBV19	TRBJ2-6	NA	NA	CASSMAGANVLTF	TGTGCCAGTAGTATGGCCGGGGCCAACGTCCTGACTTTC
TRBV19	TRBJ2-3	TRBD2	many	CASGGDLRLQYF	TGTGCCAGTGGGGGGGACCTCCGATTGCAGTATTTT